This T cell receptor (beta chain) was obtained from a study of T cells after yellow fever vaccination (dated by TCRdb to between 2018 and 2021). A note on the overall study: Libraries from fractions with low cell numbers were prepared with the SMART-Seq v4 Ultra Low Input RNA kit. Two healthy male donors made up the cohort, one aged 18 to 29 years and the other aged 30 to 40 years. Bulk TCR alpha and beta repertoires were sequenced longitudinally to track T-cell clones before and after primary and booster YFV17D yellow fever vaccination. Blood was collected at multiple timepoints before and after primary and secondary immunization, and bulk PBMC replicates and cell subsets were isolated.

What this sample's treatment or condition label stands for: live attenuated yellow fever vaccine strain. PBMCs were isolated from peripheral blood using a standard Ficoll-Paque protocol. Dynabeads CD4 and CD8 positive selection kits were used to isolate the CD4 and CD8 T-cell fractions. TriZol was used to extract RNA from bulk PBMCs, from CD4 and CD8 fractions, and from dextramer-positive and dextramer-negative fractions. Results and caveats for the whole study, not just this receptor: After the booster, most of the clones that had expanded following primary vaccination were detected again (96% of CD4 and 80% to 90% of CD8), which suggests that memory was broadly maintained. Compared with the primary T-cell response, the secondary T-cell response was weaker but faster, peaking on day 5 rather than day 15. A small share of clonotypes was detected in both CD4 and CD8 compartments, with the overlap likely arising from convergent recombination. Because only a couple of donors were included in the study, the extent to which the findings can be generalized is limited. Because abundant contaminating clonotypes from the bulk population could be contained in FACS-sorted repertoires, computational filtering was required.

Points on this clonotype: Its antigen remains unidentified. It has no much larger one-base neighbor in the sample; base qualities were not kept.

The sample was run on an Illumina NovaSeq 6000. TCR cDNA was synthesized by 5'RACE template switching, through which a universal primer site and unique molecular identifiers were introduced. Priming of cDNA synthesis was performed from both the TCR alpha and TCR beta constant segments. Two PCR steps were used to amplify libraries, with sample barcodes and sequencing adapters being added in the second step. Sequencing of libraries was performed on Illumina HiSeq 2500 (2x100 bp) or NovaSeq (2x150 bp). In the original analysis: Demultiplexing of reads and collapsing into UMI consensus sequences were performed with MIGEC, and V(D)J alignment was carried out with MiXCR. Vaccine-responding clonotypes were identified with edgeR using replicate PBMC samples, with FDR below 0.01 and a log2 fold change above 5 up to day 15 being required. Each bulk clonotype was labeled CD4 or CD8 based on which sequenced repertoire, CD4 or CD8, contained the clonotype at higher abundance. TCRdb reworked the public reads: Q25 trimming with fastp, MiXCR clone assembly, productive beta chains retained. Entries are consolidated by CDR3 protein sequence, retaining the most common genes and DNA. What appears here as the V and J calls and clone size reflects TCRdb's work, not the paper's. Counted in this sample were some 300,000 distinct CDR3 sequences; roughly 9% of them appeared once. About 3.7% of the sample goes to the ten largest clones.

This TCR derives from a man aged 18 to 29 who received the YFV17D yellow fever vaccine. Sample: CD4+ T cells sorted from PBMCs, taken 5 days after the yellow fever booster vaccination.

In nucleotides, the sequence is TGTGCCAGCAGCGCAAGGGGAGGTGGGTACGAGCAGTACTTC. This translates into CASSARGGGYEQYF. This chain is built from TRBV7-2 and TRBJ2-7; the D gene is perhaps TRBD2, from 6 matching bases. Reading the germline V gene gives CDR1 SGHTA and CDR2 FQGNSA. Trimming at the junction amounts to 5 bases on V and 4 bases on J, and the germline ends lie 15 bases apart. From its cysteine to its phenylalanine, the CDR3 spans 14 amino acids. CDR3 DNA is the only sequence kept; it has 42 bases, read in frame from the first base. Reference TRBV7-2 and TRBJ2-7 proteins supply the regions before and after the CDR3; the full variable domain is: GAGVSQSPSNKVTEKGKDVELRCDPISGHTALYWYRQSLGQGLEFLIYFQGNSAPDKSGLPSDRFSAERTGGSVSTLTIQRTQQEDSAVYLCASSARGGGYEQYFGPGTRLTVT.